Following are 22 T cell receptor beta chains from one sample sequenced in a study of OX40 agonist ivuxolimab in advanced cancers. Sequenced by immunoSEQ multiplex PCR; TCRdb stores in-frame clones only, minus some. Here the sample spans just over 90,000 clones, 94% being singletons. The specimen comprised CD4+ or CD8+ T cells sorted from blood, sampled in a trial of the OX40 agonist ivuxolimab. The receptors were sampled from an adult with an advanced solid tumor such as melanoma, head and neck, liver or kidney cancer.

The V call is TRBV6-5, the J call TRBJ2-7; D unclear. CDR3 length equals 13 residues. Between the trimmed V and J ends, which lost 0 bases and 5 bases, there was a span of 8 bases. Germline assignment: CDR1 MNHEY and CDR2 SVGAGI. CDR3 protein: CASSYSTTHEQYF. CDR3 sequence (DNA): TGTGCCAGCAGTTACTCGACCACCCACGAGCAGTACTTC.

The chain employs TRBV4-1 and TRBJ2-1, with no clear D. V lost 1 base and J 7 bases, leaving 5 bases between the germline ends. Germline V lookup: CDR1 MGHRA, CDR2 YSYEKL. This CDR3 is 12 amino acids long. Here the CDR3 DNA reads TGCGCCAGCAGCCAAGGCGGAAATGAGCAGTTCTTC. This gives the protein CASSQGGNEQFF.

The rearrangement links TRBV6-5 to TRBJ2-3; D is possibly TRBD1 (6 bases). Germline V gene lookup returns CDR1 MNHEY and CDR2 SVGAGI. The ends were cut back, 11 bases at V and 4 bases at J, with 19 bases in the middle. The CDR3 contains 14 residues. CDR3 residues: CASKGEGHADTQYF. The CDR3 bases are TGTGCCTCTAAGGGGGAAGGTCACGCAGATACGCAGTATTTT.

In DNA form, the CDR3 reads TGTGCCAGCAGCCGCTTATGGGACAGCTTCTACGAGCAGTACTTC. This codes for CASSRLWDSFYEQYF. The chain carries TRBV5-4 and TRBJ2-7; TRBD1 matches 7 bases. This CDR3 region has 15 residues. V dropped 4 bases and J dropped 3; count of bases not matched to a gene: 10. Per germline, CDR1 SGHNT and CDR2 YYREEE (reference sequence).

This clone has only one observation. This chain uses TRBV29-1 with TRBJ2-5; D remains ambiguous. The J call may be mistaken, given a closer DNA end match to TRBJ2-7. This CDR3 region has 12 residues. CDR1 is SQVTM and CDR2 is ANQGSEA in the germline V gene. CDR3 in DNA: TGCAGCGTTTTAGCCAGAGACTACGAGCAGTACTTC. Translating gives CSVLARDYEQYF.

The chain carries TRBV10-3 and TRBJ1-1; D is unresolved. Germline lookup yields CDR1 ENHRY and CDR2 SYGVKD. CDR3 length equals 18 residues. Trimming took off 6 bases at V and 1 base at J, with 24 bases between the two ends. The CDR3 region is CAISTTFYRESANTEAFF. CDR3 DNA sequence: TGTGCCATCAGCACTACTTTTTATCGTGAGTCCGCGAACACTGAAGCTTTCTTT.

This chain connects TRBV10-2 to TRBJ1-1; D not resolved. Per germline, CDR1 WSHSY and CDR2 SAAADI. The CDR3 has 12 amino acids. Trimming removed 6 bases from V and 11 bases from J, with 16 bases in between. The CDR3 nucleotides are TGCGCCAGCAGCGAAACCTTCGTAGGGGCTTTCTTT. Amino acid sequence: CASSETFVGAFF.

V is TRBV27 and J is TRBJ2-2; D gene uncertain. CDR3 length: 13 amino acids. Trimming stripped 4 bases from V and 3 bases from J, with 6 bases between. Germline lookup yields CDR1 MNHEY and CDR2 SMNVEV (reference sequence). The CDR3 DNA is TGTGCCAGCAGTTGGGGATACACCGGGGAGCTGTTTTTT. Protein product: CASSWGYTGELFF.

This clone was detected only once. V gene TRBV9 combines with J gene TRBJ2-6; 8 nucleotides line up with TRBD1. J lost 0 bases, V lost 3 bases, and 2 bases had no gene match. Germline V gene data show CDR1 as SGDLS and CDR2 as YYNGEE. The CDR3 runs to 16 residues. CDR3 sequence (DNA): TGTGCCAGCAGCGGACAGGGGTTCTCTGGGGCCAACGTCCTGACTTTC. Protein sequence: CASSGQGFSGANVLTF.

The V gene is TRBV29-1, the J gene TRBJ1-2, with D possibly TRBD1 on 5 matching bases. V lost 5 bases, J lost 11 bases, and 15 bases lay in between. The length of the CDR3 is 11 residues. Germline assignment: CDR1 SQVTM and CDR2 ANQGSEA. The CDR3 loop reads CSVIRDADYTF. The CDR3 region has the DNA TGCAGCGTTATCCGGGACGCGGATTACACCTTC. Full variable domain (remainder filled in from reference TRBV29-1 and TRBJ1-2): SAVISQKPSRDICQRGTSLTIQCQVDSQVTMMFWYRQQPGQSLTLIATANQGSEATYESGFVIDKFPISRPNLTFSTLTVSNMSPEDSSIYLCSVIRDADYTFGSGTRLTVV.

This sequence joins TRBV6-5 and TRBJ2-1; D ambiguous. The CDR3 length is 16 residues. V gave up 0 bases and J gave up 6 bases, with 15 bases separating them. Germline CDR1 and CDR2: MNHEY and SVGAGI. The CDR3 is CASSYSGQQKCNEQFF. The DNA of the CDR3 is TGTGCCAGCAGTTACTCAGGTCAGCAGAAGTGCAATGAGCAGTTCTTC.

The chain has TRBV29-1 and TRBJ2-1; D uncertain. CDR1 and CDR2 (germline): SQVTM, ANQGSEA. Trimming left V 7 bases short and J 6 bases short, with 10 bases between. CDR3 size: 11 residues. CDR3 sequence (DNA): TGCAGCGCCCCCCTTCCCAATGAGCAGTTCTTC. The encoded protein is CSAPLPNEQFF.

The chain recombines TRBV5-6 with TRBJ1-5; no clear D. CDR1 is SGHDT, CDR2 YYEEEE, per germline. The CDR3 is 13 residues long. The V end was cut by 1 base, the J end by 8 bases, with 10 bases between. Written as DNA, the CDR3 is TGTGCCAGCAGCTTGTCCTCGGAGGAGCCCCAGCATTTT. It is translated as CASSLSSEEPQHF.

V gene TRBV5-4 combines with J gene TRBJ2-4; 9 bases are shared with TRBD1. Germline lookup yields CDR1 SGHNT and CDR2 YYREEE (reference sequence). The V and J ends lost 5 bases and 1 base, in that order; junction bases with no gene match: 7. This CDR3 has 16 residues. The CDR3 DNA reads TGTGCCAGCAGTCAAACCGGGACAGGGGCCAAAAACATTCAGTACTTC. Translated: CASSQTGTGAKNIQYF.

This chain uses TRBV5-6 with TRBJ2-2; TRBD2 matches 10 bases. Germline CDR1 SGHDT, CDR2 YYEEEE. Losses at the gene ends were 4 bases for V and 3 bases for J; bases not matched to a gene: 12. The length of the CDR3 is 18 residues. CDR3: CASSPFGAGGRHTGELFF. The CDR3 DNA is TGTGCCAGCAGCCCCTTTGGAGCGGGAGGGCGACACACCGGGGAGCTGTTTTTT.

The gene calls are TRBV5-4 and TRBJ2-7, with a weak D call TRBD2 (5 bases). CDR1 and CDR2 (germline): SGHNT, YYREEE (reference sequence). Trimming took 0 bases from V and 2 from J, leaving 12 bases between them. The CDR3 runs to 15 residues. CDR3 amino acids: CASSLERARPYEQYF. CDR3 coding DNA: TGTGCCAGCAGCTTGGAGAGGGCCCGACCCTACGAGCAGTACTTC.

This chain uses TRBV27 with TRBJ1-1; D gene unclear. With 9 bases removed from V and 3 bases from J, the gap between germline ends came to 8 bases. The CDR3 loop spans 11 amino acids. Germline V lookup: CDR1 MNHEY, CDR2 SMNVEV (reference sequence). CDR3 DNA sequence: TGTGCCAGTCGCTCGTACACTGAAGCTTTCTTT. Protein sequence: CASRSYTEAFF.

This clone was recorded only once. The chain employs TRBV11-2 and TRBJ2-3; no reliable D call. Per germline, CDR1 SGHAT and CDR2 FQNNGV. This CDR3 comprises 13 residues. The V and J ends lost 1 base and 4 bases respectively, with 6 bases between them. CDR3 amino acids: CASSLGAPDTQYF. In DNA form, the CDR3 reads TGTGCCAGCAGCTTAGGGGCACCAGATACGCAGTATTTT.

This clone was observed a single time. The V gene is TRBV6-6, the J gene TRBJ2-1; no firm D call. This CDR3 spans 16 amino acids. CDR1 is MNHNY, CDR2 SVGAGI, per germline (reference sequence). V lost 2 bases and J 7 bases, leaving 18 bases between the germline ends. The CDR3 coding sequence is TGTGCCAGCAGTTACAGTTTTGCTTACTTGGGAAATGAGCAGTTCTTC. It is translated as CASSYSFAYLGNEQFF.

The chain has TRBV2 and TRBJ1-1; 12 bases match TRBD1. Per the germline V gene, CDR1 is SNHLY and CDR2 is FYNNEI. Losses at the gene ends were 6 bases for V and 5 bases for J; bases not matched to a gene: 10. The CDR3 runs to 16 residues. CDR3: CASSPGTGGSGTEAFF. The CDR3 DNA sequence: TGTGCCAGCAGCCCCGGGACAGGGGGCTCCGGAACTGAAGCTTTCTTT. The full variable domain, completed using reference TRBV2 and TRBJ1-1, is EPEVTQTPSHQVTQMGQEVILRCVPISNHLYFYWYRQILGQKVEFLVSFYNNEISEKSEIFDDQFSVERPDGSNFTLKIRSTKLEDSAMYFCASSPGTGGSGTEAFFGQGTRLTVV.

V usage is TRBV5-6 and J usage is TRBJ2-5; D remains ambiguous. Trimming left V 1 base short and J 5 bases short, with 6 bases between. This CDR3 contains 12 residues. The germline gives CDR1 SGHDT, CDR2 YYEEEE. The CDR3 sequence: CASSLSRETQYF. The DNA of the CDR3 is TGTGCCAGCAGCTTGTCCAGGGAGACCCAGTACTTC.

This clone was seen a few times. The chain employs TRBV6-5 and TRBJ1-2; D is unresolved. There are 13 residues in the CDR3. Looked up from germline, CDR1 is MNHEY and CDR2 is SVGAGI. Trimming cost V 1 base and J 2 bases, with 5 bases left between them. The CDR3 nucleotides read TGTGCCAGCAGTTACTATACCAACTATGGCTACACCTTC. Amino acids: CASSYYTNYGYTF.